These T cell receptor beta chains were read from a single sample in a study of human CD8 memory T cell subsets. TCRdb recomputed calls from the 5' RACE reads with MiXCR, one row per CDR3 protein. The table lists roughly 8,300 distinct CDR3 sequences, under 5% of them singletons. The sample comprised CD8+ T cells from PBMCs. These receptors were obtained from a human donor in good health. CDR3s include the opening cysteine and the closing phenylalanine or tryptophan. The D gene is left open where the match is weak. Expanded clones get a size class; other rows say once, few or many, or leave the size out.

abundance: medium-sized; v_gene: TRBV20-1; j_gene: TRBJ2-7; d_gene: TRBD2; CDR3aa: CSAPRLAGSYEQYF; CDR3nt: TGCAGTGCTCCCAGACTAGCGGGATCCTACGAGCAGTACTTC
abundance: few; v_gene: TRBV12-3/TRBV12-4; j_gene: TRBJ2-1; d_gene: TRBD1; CDR3aa: CASSQDRVLFF; CDR3nt: TGTGCCAGCAGCCAGGACAGGGTCCTGTTCTTC
abundance: many; v_gene: TRBV28; j_gene: TRBJ2-1; d_gene: -; CDR3aa: CASSSAGGSSYNEQFF; CDR3nt: TGTGCCAGCAGCTCTGCGGGCGGTAGCTCCTACAATGAGCAGTTCTTC
abundance: many; v_gene: TRBV11-2; j_gene: TRBJ1-6; d_gene: -; CDR3aa: CASSLSVTASQHLHF; CDR3nt: TGTGCCAGCAGCTTAAGTGTGACAGCCTCACAACACCTCCACTTT
abundance: many; v_gene: TRBV20-1; j_gene: TRBJ1-3; d_gene: -; CDR3aa: CSARNPLAPGNTIYF; CDR3nt: TGCAGTGCTAGAAACCCTCTGGCACCTGGAAACACCATATATTTT
abundance: few; v_gene: TRBV5-1; j_gene: TRBJ2-7; d_gene: TRBD1; CDR3aa: CASSSQDIGTGLHYYYEQYF; CDR3nt: TGCGCCAGCAGCTCCCAAGATATTGGGACAGGGCTCCACTACTACTACGAGCAGTACTTC
abundance: many; v_gene: TRBV28; j_gene: TRBJ2-7; d_gene: -; CDR3aa: CASSSPQGFYEQYF; CDR3nt: TGTGCCAGCAGTTCCCCCCAGGGCTTCTACGAGCAGTACTTC
abundance: many; v_gene: TRBV4-1; j_gene: TRBJ1-1; d_gene: TRBD1; CDR3aa: CASSQGRQGVRAEAFF; CDR3nt: TGCGCCAGCAGCCAAGGTCGACAGGGCGTTCGCGCTGAAGCTTTCTTT
abundance: many; v_gene: TRBV27; j_gene: TRBJ1-6; d_gene: -; CDR3aa: CASSISGTHSPLHF; CDR3nt: TGTGCCAGCAGTATCTCCGGGACACATTCACCCCTCCACTTT
abundance: many; v_gene: TRBV7-9; j_gene: TRBJ1-2; d_gene: TRBD1; CDR3aa: CASSLEGAVYTF; CDR3nt: TGTGCCAGCAGCCTCGAGGGGGCGGTCTACACCTTC
abundance: few; v_gene: TRBV10-1; j_gene: TRBJ2-7; d_gene: -; CDR3aa: CASSEKGPYEQYF; CDR3nt: TGCGCCAGCAGTGAGAAGGGGCCCTACGAGCAGTACTTC
abundance: many; v_gene: TRBV5-4; j_gene: TRBJ2-1; d_gene: TRBD2; CDR3aa: CASSVREDEQFF; CDR3nt: TGTGCCAGCAGCGTCCGGGAGGATGAGCAGTTCTTC
abundance: -; v_gene: TRBV5-5; j_gene: TRBJ2-7; d_gene: -; CDR3aa: CASQVRGSSYELYF; CDR3nt: TGTGCCAGCCAAGTCAGGGGCAGTTCCTACGAGCTGTACTTC
abundance: many; v_gene: TRBV7-9; j_gene: TRBJ1-2; d_gene: -; CDR3aa: CASSHPNDPYYGYTF; CDR3nt: TGTGCCAGCAGCCATCCTAACGACCCTTACTATGGCTACACCTTC
abundance: many; v_gene: TRBV24-1; j_gene: TRBJ2-3; d_gene: -; CDR3aa: CATSDSNTGTDSSTDTQYF; CDR3nt: TGTGCCACCAGTGATTCTAATACCGGGACGGACTCTAGCACAGATACGCAGTATTTT
abundance: few; v_gene: TRBV9; j_gene: TRBJ2-2; d_gene: -; CDR3aa: CASSVRGTTGELFF; CDR3nt: TGTGCCAGCAGCGTCAGGGGTACCACCGGGGAGCTGTTTTTT
abundance: many; v_gene: TRBV7-9; j_gene: TRBJ2-1; d_gene: -; CDR3aa: CASSLSPVSSDEQFF; CDR3nt: TGTGCCAGCAGCTTATCCCCAGTCTCCTCCGATGAGCAGTTCTTC
abundance: many; v_gene: TRBV14; j_gene: TRBJ2-7; d_gene: -; CDR3aa: CASSQALSGKSYEQYF; CDR3nt: TGTGCCAGCAGCCAAGCCTTAAGCGGAAAATCCTACGAGCAGTACTTC
abundance: few; v_gene: TRBV9; j_gene: TRBJ2-7; d_gene: -; CDR3aa: CASSDGLGLEQYF; CDR3nt: TGTGCCAGCAGCGACGGACTGGGTCTGGAGCAGTACTTC
abundance: many; v_gene: TRBV5-1; j_gene: TRBJ2-7; d_gene: TRBD1; CDR3aa: CASKASAGTAYYEQYF; CDR3nt: TGCGCCAGCAAGGCGTCCGCTGGGACAGCCTACTACGAGCAGTACTTC
abundance: -; v_gene: TRBV7-2; j_gene: TRBJ2-5; d_gene: -; CDR3aa: CASSFDLTSQETQYF; CDR3nt: TGTGCCAGCAGCTTCGACCTGACAAGCCAAGAGACCCAGTACTTC
abundance: many; v_gene: TRBV28; j_gene: TRBJ2-3; d_gene: -; CDR3aa: CASSFSDTQYF; CDR3nt: TGTGCCAGCAGTTTCTCGGATACGCAGTATTTT
abundance: many; v_gene: TRBV18; j_gene: TRBJ2-1; d_gene: -; CDR3aa: CASSPVPGQGNSYNEQFF; CDR3nt: TGTGCCAGCTCACCAGTCCCGGGACAAGGTAACTCCTACAATGAGCAGTTCTTC
abundance: many; v_gene: TRBV7-3; j_gene: TRBJ2-7; d_gene: -; CDR3aa: CASSLGFGYEQYF; CDR3nt: TGTGCCAGCAGCTTAGGGTTCGGCTACGAGCAGTACTTC
abundance: -; v_gene: TRBV28; j_gene: TRBJ1-1; d_gene: TRBD1; CDR3aa: CASSGTGLTEAFF; CDR3nt: TGTGCCAGCAGTGGGACAGGGCTCACTGAAGCTTTCTTT
abundance: few; v_gene: TRBV7-9; j_gene: TRBJ1-1; d_gene: -; CDR3aa: CASSLVWGETGSVTEAFF; CDR3nt: TGTGCCAGCAGCTTAGTTTGGGGAGAGACAGGCAGTGTCACTGAAGCTTTCTTT
abundance: large; v_gene: TRBV20-1; j_gene: TRBJ2-1; d_gene: TRBD1; CDR3aa: CSASEMDRISYNEQFF; CDR3nt: TGCAGTGCTAGCGAAATGGACAGGATCTCCTACAATGAGCAGTTCTTC
abundance: many; v_gene: TRBV6-2/TRBV6-3; j_gene: TRBJ1-2; d_gene: -; CDR3aa: CASSWEGFGYTF; CDR3nt: TGTGCCAGCAGCTGGGAAGGGTTCGGCTACACCTTC
abundance: medium-sized; v_gene: TRBV28; j_gene: TRBJ1-1; d_gene: -; CDR3aa: CASSFPDEGGWDTEAFF; CDR3nt: TGTGCCAGCAGTTTCCCCGACGAAGGAGGGTGGGACACTGAAGCTTTCTTT
abundance: many; v_gene: TRBV27; j_gene: TRBJ2-7; d_gene: -; CDR3aa: CASSSTLYEQYF; CDR3nt: TGTGCCAGCAGTTCAACCCTCTACGAGCAGTACTTC
abundance: many; v_gene: TRBV12-3/TRBV12-4; j_gene: TRBJ1-1; d_gene: -; CDR3aa: CASSPRSTEAFF; CDR3nt: TGTGCCAGCAGCCCAAGGAGCACTGAAGCTTTCTTT
abundance: few; v_gene: TRBV9; j_gene: TRBJ2-7; d_gene: TRBD1; CDR3aa: CASSVDGQGAYEQYF; CDR3nt: TGTGCCAGCAGCGTGGATGGACAGGGGGCCTACGAGCAGTACTTC
abundance: many; v_gene: TRBV5-1; j_gene: TRBJ1-1; d_gene: TRBD1; CDR3aa: CASSSIGQGWDTEAFF; CDR3nt: TGCGCCAGCAGCTCGATCGGACAGGGGTGGGACACTGAAGCTTTCTTT
abundance: -; v_gene: TRBV5-1; j_gene: TRBJ2-7; d_gene: -; CDR3aa: CASTLDGLEQYF; CDR3nt: TGCGCCAGCACCCTAGACGGTCTCGAGCAGTACTTC
abundance: many; v_gene: TRBV6-5; j_gene: TRBJ2-7; d_gene: -; CDR3aa: CASSYSGQGNEQYF; CDR3nt: TGTGCCAGCAGTTACTCGGGGCAGGGTAACGAGCAGTACTTC
abundance: medium-sized; v_gene: TRBV18; j_gene: TRBJ1-1; d_gene: TRBD1; CDR3aa: CASSPDDRGGTEAFF; CDR3nt: TGTGCCAGCTCACCCGACGACAGGGGCGGGACTGAAGCTTTCTTT
abundance: -; v_gene: TRBV6-4; j_gene: TRBJ2-3; d_gene: TRBD2; CDR3aa: CASSDLTSGSPDTQYF; CDR3nt: TGTGCCAGCAGTGATCTTACTAGCGGGAGCCCAGATACGCAGTATTTT
abundance: many; v_gene: TRBV6-5; j_gene: TRBJ2-7; d_gene: TRBD1; CDR3aa: CASSPGQGAWEQYF; CDR3nt: TGTGCCAGCAGTCCGGGACAGGGGGCCTGGGAGCAGTACTTC
abundance: many; v_gene: TRBV9; j_gene: TRBJ1-2; d_gene: -; CDR3aa: CASSPAPGNYGYTF; CDR3nt: TGTGCCAGCAGCCCCGCCCCAGGGAACTATGGCTACACCTTC
abundance: many; v_gene: TRBV19; j_gene: TRBJ1-5; d_gene: -; CDR3aa: CASSPGSVQPQHF; CDR3nt: TGTGCCAGTAGCCCAGGGTCAGTTCAGCCCCAGCATTTT
abundance: many; v_gene: TRBV5-5; j_gene: TRBJ1-1; d_gene: -; CDR3aa: CASSLDFGRYNTEAFF; CDR3nt: TGTGCCAGCAGCTTGGACTTTGGGCGGTATAACACTGAAGCTTTCTTT
abundance: many; v_gene: TRBV14; j_gene: TRBJ1-3; d_gene: -; CDR3aa: CASSHAIRAGNTIYF; CDR3nt: TGTGCCAGCAGCCATGCTATTAGGGCTGGAAACACCATATATTTT
abundance: many; v_gene: TRBV5-6; j_gene: TRBJ2-7; d_gene: -; CDR3aa: CASSSRDSYEQYF; CDR3nt: TGTGCCAGCAGCTCCCGGGACTCCTACGAGCAGTACTTC
abundance: many; v_gene: TRBV12-3/TRBV12-4; j_gene: TRBJ2-1; d_gene: TRBD2; CDR3aa: CASSGGTSEYNEQFF; CDR3nt: TGTGCCAGCAGTGGGGGGACTAGCGAATACAATGAGCAGTTCTTC
abundance: few; v_gene: TRBV7-2; j_gene: TRBJ2-5; d_gene: -; CDR3aa: CASSLWETQYF; CDR3nt: TGTGCCAGCAGCTTATGGGAGACCCAGTACTTC
abundance: many; v_gene: TRBV10-2; j_gene: TRBJ2-3; d_gene: TRBD1; CDR3aa: CASREFGDRVKDTQYF; CDR3nt: TGCGCCAGCAGGGAGTTTGGGGACAGGGTGAAAGATACGCAGTATTTT
abundance: many; v_gene: TRBV9; j_gene: TRBJ2-1; d_gene: -; CDR3aa: CASSVVVAGPYNEQFF; CDR3nt: TGTGCCAGCAGCGTAGTAGTAGCCGGGCCCTACAATGAGCAGTTCTTC
abundance: many; v_gene: TRBV7-9; j_gene: TRBJ1-1; d_gene: -; CDR3aa: CASSLLGNTEAFF; CDR3nt: TGTGCCAGCAGCTTATTGGGGAACACTGAAGCTTTCTTT
abundance: many; v_gene: TRBV12-3/TRBV12-4; j_gene: TRBJ2-7; d_gene: TRBD2; CDR3aa: CASSPGLGAEQYF; CDR3nt: TGTGCCAGCAGCCCCGGACTAGGTGCCGAGCAGTACTTC
abundance: many; v_gene: TRBV28; j_gene: TRBJ2-7; d_gene: -; CDR3aa: CASSLSRSGGQFSYEQYF; CDR3nt: TGTGCCAGCAGTTTATCCCGTTCGGGGGGACAGTTCTCCTACGAGCAGTACTTC
abundance: -; v_gene: TRBV21-1; j_gene: TRBJ2-7; d_gene: -; CDR3aa: CASSNGDPPYEQYF; CDR3nt: TGTGCCAGCAGCAATGGGGATCCTCCCTACGAGCAGTACTTC
abundance: many; v_gene: TRBV7-8; j_gene: TRBJ2-5; d_gene: TRBD1; CDR3aa: CASSLDTRGLAETQYF; CDR3nt: TGTGCCAGCAGCTTGGACACCAGGGGGCTCGCGGAGACCCAGTACTTC
abundance: few; v_gene: TRBV6-2/TRBV6-3; j_gene: TRBJ2-1; d_gene: -; CDR3aa: CASSDLKPANEQFF; CDR3nt: TGTGCCAGCAGTGACCTTAAGCCGGCCAATGAGCAGTTCTTC
abundance: many; v_gene: TRBV3-1; j_gene: TRBJ2-7; d_gene: TRBD1; CDR3aa: CASSQPDRDHEQYF; CDR3nt: TGTGCCAGCAGCCAACCGGACAGGGACCACGAGCAGTACTTC
abundance: -; v_gene: TRBV2; j_gene: TRBJ2-7; d_gene: -; CDR3aa: CASRRGRAFYEQYF; CDR3nt: TGTGCCAGCAGGAGGGGGAGGGCCTTCTACGAGCAGTACTTC